This T cell receptor (beta chain) was sequenced for a study of OX40 agonist ivuxolimab in advanced cancers. Findings of the study overall: At 0.1-3.0 mg/kg, partial responders had clonal expansion among the lowest observed. CD4+ and CD8+ T cells in blood underwent clonal expansion by week 6 at 0.1 to 3.0 mg/kg.

Germline V gene lookup returns CDR1 SGHVS and CDR2 FQNEAQ. The CDR3 consists of 16 residues. V lost 2 bases and J 0 bases, leaving 13 bases between the germline ends. Of note for this clone: Its matching antigen is unknown.

The table came from immunoSEQ multiplex PCR; TCRdb's copy has only in-frame clones and leaves some out. The sample contains under 50,000 clones, 60% to 80% of which appear only once. The TCR originated in an adult with an advanced solid tumor such as melanoma, head and neck, liver or kidney cancer. Here the sequenced sample was CD4+ or CD8+ T cells sorted from blood, taken in a trial of the OX40 agonist ivuxolimab. The chain carries TRBV7-8 and TRBJ1-1, with D perhaps matching TRBD1 (6 bases). CDR3 in amino acids: CASSLNSGVMNTEAFF. Here the CDR3 DNA reads TGTGCCAGCAGCTTAAATTCAGGGGTTATGAACACTGAAGCTTTCTTT. The whole variable domain, remainder taken from reference TRBV7-8 and TRBJ1-1, is GAGVSQSPRYKVAKRGQDVALRCDPISGHVSLFWYQQALGQGPEFLTYFQNEAQLDKSGLPSDRFFAERPEGSVSTLKIQRTQQEDSAVYLCASSLNSGVMNTEAFFGQGTRLTVV.